The 7 T cell receptor beta chains given below trace back to one sample, sequenced in a study of T cell changes during pregnancy in multiple sclerosis. Using immunoSEQ multiplex PCR, the repertoire was profiled, and TCRdb retains in-frame clones only, with some absent. The sample consists of about 45,000 clones, 70% to 90% of them appearing once. The source material was peripheral blood, sampled in the first trimester of pregnancy. These receptors were collected from a female donor with multiple sclerosis, enrolled in a pregnancy study.

V and J are TRBV27 and TRBJ1-2; 7 nucleotides line up with TRBD1. CDR1 MNHEY and CDR2 SMNVEV come from the germline V gene (reference sequence). This CDR3 has 17 amino acids. With 3 bases clipped from V and 8 bases from J, the junction kept 18 bases outside the gene matches. The CDR3 nucleotides read TGTGCCAGCAGTTTCCTGGGCGACAGGGTCTCGTCGAACGGCTACACCTTC. Translated: CASSFLGDRVSSNGYTF.

This sequence joins TRBV18 and TRBJ2-5; 7 bases line up with TRBD1. With V trimmed by 5 bases and J by 5 bases, 11 bases remained unmatched. The CDR3 totals 15 residues. Germline assignment: CDR1 KGHSH and CDR2 LQKENI. CDR3 DNA sequence: TGTGCCAGCTCAGAGATACAGGGGCGCGGGGAGACCCAGTACTTC. Translated, it gives CASSEIQGRGETQYF.

This chain links TRBV6-5 with TRBJ1-1, with 8 bases that match TRBD1. V dropped 7 bases and J dropped 1; count of bases not matched to a gene: 5. CDR1 and CDR2 from the germline V gene are MNHEY and SVGAGI. The CDR3 runs 14 residues. CDR3 amino acids: CASTSTGANTEAFF. The CDR3, as DNA: TGTGCCAGCACCTCGACAGGGGCGAACACTGAAGCTTTCTTT.

The rearrangement uses TRBV6-5 and TRBJ1-2; D possibly corresponds to TRBD1 (5 bases). The CDR3 runs 13 residues. The germline gives CDR1 MNHEY, CDR2 SVGAGI. V lost 3 bases to trimming and J lost 7 bases, with 12 bases between them. The CDR3 spells CASSYGGMGGYTF. Here the CDR3 DNA reads TGTGCCAGCAGTTATGGGGGGATGGGTGGCTACACCTTC.

A few counts support this clone. The chain links TRBV5-4 to TRBJ2-5; 9 bases fit TRBD2. Trimming at V came to 0 bases and at J to 2 bases, leaving 5 bases not matched to a gene. The CDR3 consists of 16 residues. CDR1 is SGHNT, CDR2 YYREEE, per germline (reference sequence). The CDR3 reads CASSLGGSGGQETQYF. CDR3 sequence (DNA): TGTGCCAGCAGCTTGGGGGGGAGCGGGGGGCAAGAGACCCAGTACTTC.

The V and J genes are TRBV19 and TRBJ1-2, with a tentative D call TRBD1 (5 bases). This CDR3 contains 14 residues. Trimming took 6 bases from V and 0 from J, leaving 11 bases between them. The germline gives CDR1 LNHDA, CDR2 SQIVND (reference sequence). The CDR3 sequence: CASRIGHTNYGYTF. Written as DNA, the CDR3 is TGTGCCAGTAGGATTGGACATACTAACTATGGCTACACCTTC. The full variable domain, rest sourced from reference TRBV19 and TRBJ1-2, is DGGITQSPKYLFRKEGQNVTLSCEQNLNHDAMYWYRQDPGQGLRLIYYSQIVNDFQKGDIAEGYSVSREKKESFPLTVTSAQKNPTAFYLCASRIGHTNYGYTFGSGTRLTVV.

J is TRBJ2-3 and V is TRBV6-5, with a possible D match to TRBD1 (6 bases). This CDR3 contains 11 residues. Trimming shortened V by 8 bases and J by 9 bases, and 12 bases separated the two germline ends. Germline V gene lookup returns CDR1 MNHEY and CDR2 SVGAGI. The CDR3 region is CASLRGGTQYF. The CDR3 DNA reads TGTGCCAGCCTAAGAGGGGGAACGCAGTATTTT.